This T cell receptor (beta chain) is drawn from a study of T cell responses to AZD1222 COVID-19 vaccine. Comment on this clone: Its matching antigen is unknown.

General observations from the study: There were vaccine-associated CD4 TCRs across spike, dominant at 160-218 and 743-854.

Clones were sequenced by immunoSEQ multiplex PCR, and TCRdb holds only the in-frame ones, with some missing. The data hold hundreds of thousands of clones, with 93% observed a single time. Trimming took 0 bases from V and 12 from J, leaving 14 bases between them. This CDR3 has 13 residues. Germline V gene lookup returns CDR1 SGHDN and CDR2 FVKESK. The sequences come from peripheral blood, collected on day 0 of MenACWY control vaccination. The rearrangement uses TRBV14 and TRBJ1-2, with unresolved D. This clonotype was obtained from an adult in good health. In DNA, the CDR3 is TGTGCCAGCAGCCAAGATGGCGGCGGGCAGAACACCTTC. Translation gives CASSQDGGGQNTF.